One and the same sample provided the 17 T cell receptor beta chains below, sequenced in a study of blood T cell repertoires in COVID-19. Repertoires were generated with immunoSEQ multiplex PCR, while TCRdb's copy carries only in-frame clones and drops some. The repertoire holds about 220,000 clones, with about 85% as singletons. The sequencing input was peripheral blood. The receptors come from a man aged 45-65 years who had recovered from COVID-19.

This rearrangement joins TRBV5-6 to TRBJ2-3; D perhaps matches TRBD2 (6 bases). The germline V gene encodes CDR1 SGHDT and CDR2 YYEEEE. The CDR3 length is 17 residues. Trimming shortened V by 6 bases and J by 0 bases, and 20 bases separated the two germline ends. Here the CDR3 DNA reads TGTGCCAGCATCCCCGGGGGTTCTTGGAATAGCACAGATACGCAGTATTTT. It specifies CASIPGGSWNSTDTQYF.

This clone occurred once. The CDR3 protein is CASRRGQETNTGELFF. DNA for the CDR3: TGTGCCAGCAGACGGGGACAGGAGACGAACACCGGGGAGCTGTTTTTT. The J gene is TRBJ2-2, the V gene TRBV27, with 8 nucleotides matching TRBD1. V was clipped by 6 bases and J by 0 bases; unmatched bases: 6. This CDR3 is 16 amino acids long. Per the germline V gene, CDR1 is MNHEY and CDR2 is SMNVEV (reference sequence).

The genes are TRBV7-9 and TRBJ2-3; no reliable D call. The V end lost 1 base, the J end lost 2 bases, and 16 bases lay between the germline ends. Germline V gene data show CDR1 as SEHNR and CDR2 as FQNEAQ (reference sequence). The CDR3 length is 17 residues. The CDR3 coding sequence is TGTGCCAGCAGCTTAGGTGGCAGGTCTTTCTCCACAGATACGCAGTATTTT. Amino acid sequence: CASSLGGRSFSTDTQYF.

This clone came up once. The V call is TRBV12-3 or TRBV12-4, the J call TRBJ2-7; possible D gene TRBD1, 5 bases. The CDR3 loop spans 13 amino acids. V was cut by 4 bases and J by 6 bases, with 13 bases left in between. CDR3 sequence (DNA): TGTGCCAGCAGTTGGGGCCCTCTTTTCGAGCAGTACTTC. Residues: CASSWGPLFEQYF.

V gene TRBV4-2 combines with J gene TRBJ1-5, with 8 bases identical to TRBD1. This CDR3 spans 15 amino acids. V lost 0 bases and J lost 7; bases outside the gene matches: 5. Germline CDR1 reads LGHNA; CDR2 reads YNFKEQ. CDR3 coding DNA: TGTGCCAGCAGCCAAGATTGGCAGGGGGCGCAGCCCCAGCATTTT. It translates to CASSQDWQGAQPQHF.

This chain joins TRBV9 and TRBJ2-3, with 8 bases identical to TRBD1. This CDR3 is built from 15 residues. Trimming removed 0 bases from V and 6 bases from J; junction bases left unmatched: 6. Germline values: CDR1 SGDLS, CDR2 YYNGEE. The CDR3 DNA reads TGTGCCAGCAGCGTAGAGGCAGGGGGCGCGGATACGCAGTATTTT. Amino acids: CASSVEAGGADTQYF.

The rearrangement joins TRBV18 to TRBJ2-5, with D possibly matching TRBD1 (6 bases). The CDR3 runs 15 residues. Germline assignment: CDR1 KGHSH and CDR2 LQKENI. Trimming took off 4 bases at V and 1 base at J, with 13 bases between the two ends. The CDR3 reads CASSHNTGSQETQYF. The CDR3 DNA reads TGTGCCAGCTCACATAATACAGGGTCCCAAGAGACCCAGTACTTC. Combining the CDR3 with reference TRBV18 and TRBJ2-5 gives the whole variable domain NAGVMQNPRHLVRRRGQEARLRCSPMKGHSHVYWYRQLPEEGLKFMVYLQKENIIDESGMPKERFSAEFPKEGPSILRIQQVVRGDSAAYFCASSHNTGSQETQYFGPGTRLLVL.

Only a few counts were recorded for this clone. The CDR3 DNA follows: TGTGCCAGCAGCTTCGGCCACAGCTCCTACAATGAGCAGTTCTTC. Translation gives CASSFGHSSYNEQFF. The chain uses TRBV5-4 and TRBJ2-1, with D unresolved. Per the germline V gene, CDR1 is SGHNT and CDR2 is YYREEE (reference sequence). The CDR3 runs to 15 residues. The germline V and J ends were trimmed by 2 bases and 0 bases, with 9 bases remaining between them.

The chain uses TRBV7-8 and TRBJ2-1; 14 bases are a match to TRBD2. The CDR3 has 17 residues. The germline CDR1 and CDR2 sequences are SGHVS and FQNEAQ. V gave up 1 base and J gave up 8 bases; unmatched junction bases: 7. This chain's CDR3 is CASSLGLAGGPMDEQFF. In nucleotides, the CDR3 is TGTGCCAGCAGCTTAGGACTAGCGGGAGGGCCCATGGATGAGCAGTTCTTC.

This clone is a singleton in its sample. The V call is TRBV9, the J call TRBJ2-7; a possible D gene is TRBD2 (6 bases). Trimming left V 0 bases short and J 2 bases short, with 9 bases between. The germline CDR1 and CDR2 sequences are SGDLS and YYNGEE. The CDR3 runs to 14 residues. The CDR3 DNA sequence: TGTGCCAGCAGCGTAGATTGGGGGGCCTACGAGCAGTACTTC. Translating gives CASSVDWGAYEQYF.

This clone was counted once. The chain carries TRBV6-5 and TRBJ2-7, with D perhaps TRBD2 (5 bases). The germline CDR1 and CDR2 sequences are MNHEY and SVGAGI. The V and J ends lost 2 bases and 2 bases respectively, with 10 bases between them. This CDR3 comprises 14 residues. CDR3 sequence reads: CASSYLAGPYEQYF. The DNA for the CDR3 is TGTGCCAGCAGTTACCTGGCGGGCCCCTACGAGCAGTACTTC.

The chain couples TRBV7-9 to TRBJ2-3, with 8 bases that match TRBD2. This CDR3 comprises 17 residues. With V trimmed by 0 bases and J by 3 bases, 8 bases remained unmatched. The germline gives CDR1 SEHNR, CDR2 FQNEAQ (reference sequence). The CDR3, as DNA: TGTGCCAGCAGCTTAGCGCGGGGTAGCGGGACTACAGATACGCAGTATTTT. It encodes CASSLARGSGTTDTQYF. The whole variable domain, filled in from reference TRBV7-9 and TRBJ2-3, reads DTGVSQNPRHKITKRGQNVTFRCDPISEHNRLYWYRQTLGQGPEFLTYFQNEAQLEKSRLLSDRFSAERPKGSFSTLEIQRTEQGDSAMYLCASSLARGSGTTDTQYFGPGTRLTVL.

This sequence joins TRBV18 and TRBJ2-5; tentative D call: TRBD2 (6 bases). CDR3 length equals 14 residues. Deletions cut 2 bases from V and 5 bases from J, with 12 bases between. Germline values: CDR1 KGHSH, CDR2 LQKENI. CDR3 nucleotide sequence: TGTGCCAGCTCACCAACGGGGGATAGGGAGACCCAGTACTTC. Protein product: CASSPTGDRETQYF.

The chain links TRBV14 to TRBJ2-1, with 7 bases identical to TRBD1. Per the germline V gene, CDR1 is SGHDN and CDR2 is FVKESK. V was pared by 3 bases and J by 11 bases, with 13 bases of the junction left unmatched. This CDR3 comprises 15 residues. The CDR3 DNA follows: TGTGCCAGCAGCCACAAAATAGGGACAGCGTACCAGCAGTTCTTC. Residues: CASSHKIGTAYQQFF.

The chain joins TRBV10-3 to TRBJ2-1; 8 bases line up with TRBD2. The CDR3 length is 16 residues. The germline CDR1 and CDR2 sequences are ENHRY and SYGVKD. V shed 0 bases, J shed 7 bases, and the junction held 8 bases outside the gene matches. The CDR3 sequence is CAISESGQRESNEQFF. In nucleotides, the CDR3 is TGTGCCATCAGTGAGTCTGGCCAGCGGGAGAGTAATGAGCAGTTCTTC.

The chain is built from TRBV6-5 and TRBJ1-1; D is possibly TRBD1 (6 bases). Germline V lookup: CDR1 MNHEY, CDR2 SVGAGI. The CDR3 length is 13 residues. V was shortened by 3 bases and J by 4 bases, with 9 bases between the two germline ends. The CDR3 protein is CASSYWDTTEAFF. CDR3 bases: TGTGCCAGCAGTTATTGGGACACCACTGAAGCTTTCTTT.

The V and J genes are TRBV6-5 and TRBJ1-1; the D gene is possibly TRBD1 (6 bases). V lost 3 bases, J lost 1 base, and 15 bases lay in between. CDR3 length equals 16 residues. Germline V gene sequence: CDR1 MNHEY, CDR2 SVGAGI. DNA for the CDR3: TGTGCCAGCAGTTATTCCGGGGGGCTAGGGAACACTGAAGCTTTCTTT. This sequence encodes CASSYSGGLGNTEAFF.